Shown below are 22 T cell receptor beta chains from a single sample sequenced in a study of post-analysis software for immune sequencing data. The study, taken as a whole, reports: Compared with controls, patients had more of five TRBV segments, including TRBV5-6, TRBV5-1 and TRBV20-1.

These receptors are not linked to any known antigen. Unique molecular identifiers were present in the TCR beta cDNA libraries. TCRdb passed the PCR reads through MiXCR, listing each CDR3 protein once. The table includes about 540,000 distinct CDR3 sequences, around a third detected once. Specimen: blood. These receptors originate from a girl under 18 with multiple sclerosis.

The J gene is TRBJ2-3, the V gene TRBV9, with TRBD1 as a possible D gene (5 bases). Germline V CDR1 and CDR2: SGDLS, YYNGEE. The CDR3 covers 14 residues. Trimming shortened V by 3 bases and J by 6 bases, and 14 bases separated the two germline ends. The CDR3 region is CASSASRDGDTQYF. In DNA, the CDR3 is TGTGCCAGCAGCGCGTCCAGGGATGGGGATACGCAGTATTTT.

This clonotype has only one observation. One end of the junction does not line up with germline, which may come from a read error. The chain is built from TRBV25-1 and TRBJ1-5; D may be TRBD1 (6 bases). The CDR3 is made up of 15 amino acids. Germline CDR1 reads MGHDK; CDR2 reads SYGVNS. The CDR3 sequence is CTSSAGGQGNQPQHF. DNA of the CDR3: TGTACCAGCTCCGCGGGGGGCCAGGGCAATCAGCCCCAGCATTTT.

The rearrangement uses TRBV11-1 and TRBJ1-6; D remains ambiguous. V dropped 3 bases and J dropped 10 bases, with 16 bases sitting between them. The CDR3 totals 15 residues. The germline CDR1 and CDR2 sequences are SGHAT and FQDESV (reference sequence). The CDR3 is CASSLRSGIGSPLHF. The CDR3 DNA reads TGTGCCAGCAGCTTGAGGTCGGGGATTGGATCACCCCTCCACTTT.

The chain has TRBV20-1 and TRBJ2-1, with 8 nucleotides matching TRBD1. The J segment lost 8 bases and the V segment lost 1 base, leaving 7 bases of the junction unmatched. The CDR3 spans 14 residues. Germline V lookup: CDR1 DFQATT, CDR2 SNEGSKA (reference sequence). CDR3 sequence reads: CSARAGDRWDEQFF. DNA of the CDR3: TGCAGTGCTAGAGCGGGGGACAGGTGGGATGAGCAGTTCTTC.

The chain joins TRBV9 to TRBJ2-1; TRBD1 aligns across 8 bases. This CDR3 has 13 residues. The V and J ends lost 4 bases and 9 bases, in that order; junction bases with no gene match: 6. Germline assignment: CDR1 SGDLS and CDR2 YYNGEE. This chain's CDR3 is CASSREQGGEQFF. In nucleotides, the CDR3 is TGTGCCAGCAGCCGAGAACAGGGGGGTGAGCAGTTCTTC.

This clonotype was picked up many times. The rearrangement uses TRBV29-1 and TRBJ2-7; TRBD1 agrees at 9 bases. There are 12 residues in the CDR3. The germline V gene has CDR1 SQVTM and CDR2 ANQGSEA. V dropped 7 bases and J dropped 6; count of bases not matched to a gene: 7. The CDR3 region has the DNA TGCAGCGCCAGGACAGGGGTAGGCGAGCAGTACTTC. This codes for CSARTGVGEQYF.

The V call is TRBV14, the J call TRBJ1-1; D is unclear. V lost 4 bases, J lost 3 bases, and 12 bases lay in between. Germline loops: CDR1 SGHDN, CDR2 FVKESK. The CDR3 is 14 residues long. The CDR3 loop reads CASSLDSPDTEAFF. The DNA of the CDR3 is TGTGCCAGCAGCCTCGATTCACCTGACACTGAAGCTTTCTTT.

This clonotype was counted only a few times. V and J are TRBV6-5 and TRBJ2-1; 8 nucleotides match TRBD1. CDR1 and CDR2 (germline): MNHEY, SVGAGI. CDR3 length: 19 amino acids. After removal of 2 bases from V and 9 bases from J, the junction contained 21 bases not matched to a gene. CDR3 amino acids: CASSYDLGMGTGSSGEQFF. The CDR3 DNA follows: TGTGCCAGCAGTTACGATTTAGGAATGGGGACAGGTAGTAGTGGTGAGCAGTTCTTC.

In its sample, this clonotype was seen a few times. CDR3 bases: TGTGCCAGCAGTGAGACGGCGACAGATACGCAGTATTTT. It specifies CASSETATDTQYF. The chain links TRBV25-1 to TRBJ2-3; D is unresolved. The CDR3 consists of 13 residues. The V and J ends lost 3 bases and 3 bases respectively, with 7 bases between them. CDR1 is MGHDK and CDR2 is SYGVNS in the germline V gene.

The chain is built from TRBV2 and TRBJ2-4; 7 bases are a match to TRBD1. The DNA end lines up better with TRBJ2-5; the J call may be wrong. This CDR3 comprises 14 residues. Germline V CDR1 and CDR2: SNHLY, FYNNEI. CDR3 sequence (DNA): TGTGCCAGTAGCCCGGACAGGAGCCAAGAGACCCAGTACTTC. Residues: CASSPDRSQETQYF.

This sequence joins TRBV29-1 and TRBJ1-3, with D possibly being TRBD1 (5 bases). The ends were cut back, 6 bases at V and 0 bases at J, with 12 bases in the middle. CDR3 length: 14 residues. Germline V CDR1 and CDR2: SQVTM, ANQGSEA. The CDR3 coding sequence is TGCAGCGTCAGGTGGGGACTCTCTGGAAACACCATATATTTT. This gives the protein CSVRWGLSGNTIYF.

This clonotype has only a few counts. The genes are TRBV20-1 and TRBJ2-3; 9 bases map to TRBD2. V gave up 1 base and J gave up 5 bases; unmatched junction bases: 13. CDR3 length: 17 amino acids. Germline-derived CDR1 and CDR2 are DFQATT and SNEGSKA (reference sequence). The CDR3 region is CSARVAGGAGDLDTQYF. DNA of the CDR3: TGCAGTGCTAGAGTCGCGGGGGGGGCGGGGGATTTAGATACGCAGTATTTT.

In this sample, this clonotype turned up a few times. Here the CDR3 reads CASSLVYGIGYSNQPQHF. CDR3 DNA: TGTGCCAGCAGCTTGGTGTACGGGATAGGTTATAGCAATCAGCCCCAGCATTTT. V and J are TRBV5-8 and TRBJ1-5; D remains ambiguous. Germline lookup yields CDR1 SGHTS and CDR2 YDEGEE. The CDR3 is 18 amino acids. V lost 0 bases and J 0 bases, leaving 16 bases between the germline ends.

This chain connects TRBV19 to TRBJ2-1; 8 bases align to TRBD1. V was pared by 10 bases and J by 3 bases, with 8 bases of the junction left unmatched. The CDR3 runs 14 residues. In germline, CDR1 is LNHDA, CDR2 SQIVND (reference sequence). CDR3 residues: CATWTGRRYNEQFF. CDR3 nucleotides: TGTGCCACCTGGACAGGGAGACGCTACAATGAGCAGTTCTTC.

The V gene is TRBV18, the J gene TRBJ2-4; 7 bases agree with TRBD2. The J call may be mistaken, given a closer DNA end match to TRBJ2-5. CDR1 and CDR2 from the germline V gene are KGHSH and LQKENI. The CDR3 is 15 residues long. CDR3 nucleotide sequence: TGTGCCAGCTCACGGGACTATCCCTCGGGGGAGACCCAGTACTTC. Amino acid sequence: CASSRDYPSGETQYF.

The chain joins TRBV5-1 to TRBJ2-7; D perhaps matches TRBD1 (5 bases). The end of the DNA aligns better with TRBJ2-5, so the J call may be wrong. This CDR3 contains 14 residues. Per the germline V gene, CDR1 is SGHRS and CDR2 is YFSETQ. DNA of the CDR3: TGCGCCAGCAGCCCCACGCAGGGTCAAGAGACCCAGTACTTC. Translated: CASSPTQGQETQYF.

The rearrangement links TRBV12-3 or TRBV12-4 to TRBJ2-5; no firm D call. The ends were cut back, 8 bases at V and 7 bases at J, with 20 bases in the middle. The CDR3 totals 14 residues. CDR3 sequence: CASRLRLLGGTQYF. Here the CDR3 DNA reads TGTGCCAGCCGCTTACGACTCCTGGGTGGGACCCAGTACTTC.

This clonotype was seen only a few times. The chain carries TRBV7-2 and TRBJ2-3; 7 bases fit TRBD2. CDR3 length equals 15 residues. Germline lookup yields CDR1 SGHTA and CDR2 FQGNSA. Trimming cost V 3 bases and J 0 bases; bases outside gene matches: 3. DNA for the CDR3: TGTGCCAGCAGCTTGTGGGGGGGGAGCACAGATACGCAGTATTTT. Translation gives CASSLWGGSTDTQYF. The full variable domain, with the rest looked up from reference TRBV7-2 and TRBJ2-3, is GAGVSQSPSNKVTEKGKDVELRCDPISGHTALYWYRQSLGQGLEFLIYFQGNSAPDKSGLPSDRFSAERTGGSVSTLTIQRTQQEDSAVYLCASSLWGGSTDTQYFGPGTRLTVL.

V is TRBV20-1 and J is TRBJ2-1; TRBD2 might be the D (6 bases). CDR1 is DFQATT and CDR2 is SNEGSKA in the germline V gene (reference sequence). This CDR3 is built from 11 residues. Trimming removed 6 bases from V and 7 bases from J, with 10 bases in between. The CDR3: CSAVGGNEQFF. DNA for the CDR3: TGCAGTGCAGTCGGGGGTAATGAGCAGTTCTTC.

The V gene is TRBV20-1, the J gene TRBJ2-3; D is uncertain. V dropped 2 bases and J dropped 2 bases, with 8 bases sitting between them. Looked up from germline, CDR1 is DFQATT and CDR2 is SNEGSKA (reference sequence). The CDR3 loop spans 13 amino acids. CDR3 region: CSARPSTTDTQYF. The CDR3, as DNA: TGCAGTGCTAGACCTTCAACCACAGATACGCAGTATTTT.

The rearrangement links TRBV11-2 to TRBJ1-2; D is perhaps TRBD1 (6 bases). Germline-derived CDR1 and CDR2 are SGHAT and FQNNGV. Trimming removed 5 bases from V and 8 bases from J, with 21 bases in between. CDR3 length: 15 residues. This CDR3 is CASSPLSSGAGGYTF. CDR3 bases: TGTGCCAGCAGCCCACTTTCCTCAGGGGCTGGGGGCTACACCTTC.

The chain links TRBV5-1 to TRBJ2-3, with D perhaps matching TRBD1 or TRBD2 (5 bases each). Trimming removed 4 bases at V and 8 bases at J, with 11 bases between. This CDR3 is 12 amino acids long. Germline-derived CDR1 and CDR2 are SGHRS and YFSETQ. The CDR3, as DNA: TGCGCCAGCAGCCGGGACCGCCTTACGCAGTATTTT. Its translation: CASSRDRLTQYF.